Listed below are T cell receptor beta chains from one sample, sequenced in a study of shared clonotypes between healthy human individuals. Clones were read by immunoSEQ multiplex PCR, and TCRdb kept only the in-frame ones, dropping some. The sample contains a few million clones, 85% to 95% of which appear only once. The material sequenced was naive CD4+ T cells sorted from blood. Receptor source: a man aged 18 to 35 in good health. The conserved cysteine and the conserved F or W are not part of the CDR3 here.

v_gene: TRBV6-1
CDR3aa: ASSEIWSRDGYT

v_gene: TRBV30
CDR3aa: AWGQFGNSPLH

v_gene: TRBV11-2
CDR3aa: ASSRGGTEAF

v_gene: TRBV18
CDR3aa: ASSPPDRVGYEQY

v_gene: TRBV7-2
CDR3aa: ASSLARTATNEKLF

v_gene: TRBV6-6
CDR3aa: ASSYSPRTGDGYT

v_gene: TRBV29-1
CDR3aa: SVGASSYEQY

v_gene: TRBV15
CDR3aa: ATRIRTGDEKLF

v_gene: TRBV7-9
CDR3aa: ASSLGQGGDEKLF

v_gene: TRBV6-5
CDR3aa: ATTGTGQINEQF

v_gene: TRBV4-3
CDR3aa: ASSQDVSGWQVNYGYT

v_gene: TRBV29-1
CDR3aa: SVEEVRPGELF

v_gene: TRBV9
CDR3aa: ASSSPAGGSFTGELF

v_gene: TRBV28
CDR3aa: ASSLSGGAGQETQY

v_gene: TRBV4-3
CDR3aa: ASSQLETLSTDTQY

v_gene: TRBV7-9
CDR3aa: ASSEIQTGDREQY

v_gene: TRBV5-1
CDR3aa: ASSLWDRGNEQY

v_gene: TRBV19
CDR3aa: ASSIDMGTSADREQF

v_gene: TRBV25-1
CDR3aa: ASSASDSIETQY

v_gene: TRBV7-2
CDR3aa: ASSLAGTYPWETQY

v_gene: TRBV19
CDR3aa: ASRPNDSGISSPLH

v_gene: TRBV27
CDR3aa: ASRWQGGGNTEAF

v_gene: TRBV11-2
CDR3aa: ASSLGGFSQNNEQF

v_gene: TRBV6-6
CDR3aa: ASSYSTGGKGGYT

v_gene: TRBV15
CDR3aa: ATSRDLGGLETQY

v_gene: TRBV30
CDR3aa: AWSVRASYEQY

v_gene: TRBV5-1
CDR3aa: ASSRAGSRSDTQY

v_gene: TRBV2
CDR3aa: ASSSTGAGELF

v_gene: TRBV28
CDR3aa: ASSLGLRGSYEQY

v_gene: TRBV5-1
CDR3aa: ASSLVGKQETQY

v_gene: TRBV6-5
CDR3aa: ASRPHLPMNTEAF

v_gene: TRBV5-1
CDR3aa: ASSLNTGDNSPLH

v_gene: TRBV7-2
CDR3aa: ASSLGGFYREQF

v_gene: TRBV9
CDR3aa: ASSAPTGGANTGELF

v_gene: TRBV7-2
CDR3aa: ASSPRLAGGSEQF

v_gene: TRBV9
CDR3aa: ASSVLAGRSPLH

v_gene: TRBV19
CDR3aa: ASSIAPYSNQPQH

v_gene: TRBV27
CDR3aa: ASSFSHGGLNTEAF

v_gene: TRBV10-3
CDR3aa: AIQRDGLGTDTQY

v_gene: TRBV16
CDR3aa: ASSQGKVGQGAGANVLT

v_gene: TRBV5-1
CDR3aa: ASSLELGLEQY

v_gene: TRBV5-5
CDR3aa: ASRSYMDGDKQY